This is a list of T cell receptor beta chains from one sample in a study of shared clonotypes between healthy human individuals. The data were produced by immunoSEQ multiplex PCR, yet TCRdb's version contains in-frame clones alone and is incomplete. The sample carries millions of clones, more than 90% recorded once. The sequencing input was naive CD4+ T cells sorted from blood. The receptors originated from a man younger than 35 in good health. Both conserved end residues are part of each CDR3. Fields, in order: clone size, V gene, J gene, CDR3 protein. Some rows have no size entry. The others give once, few or many, or a class for an expanded clone.

clone_size: NA
v_call: TRBV19
j_call: TRBJ1-2
cdr3_aa: CASGTGKDYGYTF

clone_size: NA
v_call: TRBV5-8
j_call: TRBJ2-2
cdr3_aa: CASSNRNTGELFF

clone_size: NA
v_call: TRBV5-4
j_call: TRBJ2-1
cdr3_aa: CASSLDLAGTNEQFF

clone_size: once
v_call: TRBV7-3
j_call: TRBJ2-6
cdr3_aa: CASSSHSGGQGLCSGANVLTF

clone_size: NA
v_call: TRBV5-1
j_call: TRBJ2-3
cdr3_aa: CASSLDYSTDTQYF

clone_size: NA
v_call: TRBV6-1
j_call: TRBJ1-5
cdr3_aa: CASSEGRNSNQPQHF

clone_size: NA
v_call: TRBV28
j_call: TRBJ1-5
cdr3_aa: CASSLMGVTQPQHF

clone_size: NA
v_call: TRBV7-9
j_call: TRBJ1-3
cdr3_aa: CASSHPGTGQSKGNTIYF

clone_size: NA
v_call: TRBV18
j_call: TRBJ2-5
cdr3_aa: CASSLSRTGWEQYF

clone_size: once
v_call: TRBV15
j_call: TRBJ1-1
cdr3_aa: CATTRIDRDHTEAFF

clone_size: NA
v_call: TRBV7-9
j_call: TRBJ2-3
cdr3_aa: CASSWTSGTDTQYF

clone_size: NA
v_call: TRBV10-3
j_call: TRBJ1-5
cdr3_aa: CAISESGSSHQPQHF

clone_size: NA
v_call: TRBV18
j_call: TRBJ2-3
cdr3_aa: CASSPMSEGDTQYF

clone_size: once
v_call: TRBV29-1
j_call: TRBJ2-7
cdr3_aa: CSVQDSYEQYF

clone_size: NA
v_call: TRBV19
j_call: TRBJ1-5
cdr3_aa: CASSPGWNVNQPQHF

clone_size: NA
v_call: TRBV9
j_call: TRBJ2-3
cdr3_aa: CASSPRLSTDTQYF